The clone carrying this T cell receptor beta chain was seen repeatedly, ten times or more. This sample stems from a study of regulatory T cells in long-lasting Graves disease. Study-level information: The study counted Graves' disease as persistent given over 5 years of antithyroid drugs and positive TSH receptor antibodies.

Specified time point: persistent/refractory GD, antithyroid drugs over 5 years with positive TRAb. After RNA was extracted from PBMCs, the TCR library was made from it. Relying on iRepertoire HTBI primers and Arm-PCR of CDR3 regions, the team built TCR beta libraries. Using its own MiXCR run on the multiplex PCR reads, TCRdb lists one record per CDR3 protein. This table holds 400,000 to 500,000 distinct CDR3 sequences, roughly a fifth found once. This CDR3 is built from 14 residues. Per germline, CDR1 GTSNPN and CDR2 SVGIG (reference sequence). V was pared by 4 bases and J by 5 bases, with 8 bases of the junction left unmatched.

This chain joins TRBV30 and TRBJ2-5, with 9 positions matching TRBD2. Sequenced material: peripheral blood mononuclear cells (PBMCs), taken when the disease was refractory, from a patient treated with antithyroid drugs. The receptor was isolated from a female donor with Graves disease. The CDR3 here is CAWTLAGFLETQYF. The DNA of the CDR3 is TGTGCCTGGACTCTAGCGGGATTCCTGGAGACCCAGTACTTC.